This TCR beta chain is drawn from a study of T cell responses to AZD1222 COVID-19 vaccine (dated by TCRdb to about 2021). Some background on the complete study: AZD1222 recipients given second doses at about 4 weeks or at about 12 weeks were pooled, since spike-specific TCR depth and breadth were not found to differ between the two schedules. Trial participants were enrolled by age into subgroups of 18-55, 56-69 and 70-plus years, and around 150, 28 and 57 TCR-sequenced participants, respectively, were included in these subgroups. A total of approximately 240 trial participants underwent TCR sequencing, of whom 207 had received two doses of AZD1222 and 26 had received two doses of the MenACWY control vaccine. What the authors observed across the whole study: Participants were mostly white British, with more females than males. The authors suggested clonal diversity may have been underestimated. After two AZD1222 doses, spike-specific TCR breadth and depth were significantly higher than at day 0 and than in MenACWY recipients. Because no day 14 peak-response samples were available, repertoires were characterized only after the peak T cell response. The vaccine-associated CD4 TCRs covered the entire spike protein, and the dominant responses fell in regions 160-218 and 743-854. Reportedly, almost half of the unique spike-specific TCRs recognized epitopes lying outside the regions that are mutated in the B.1.351 and B.1.1.7 variants. Conclusions about previously exposed vaccinees were limited because only a handful of AZD1222 recipients were SARS-CoV-2 seropositive at baseline. In the small 56-69-year group, the increase in depth fell short of significance, most likely because of low power.

The CDR3 regions of human TCRbeta chains were analyzed by immunosequencing. The study's own analysis went as follows. TCRs in the repertoires were matched against a reference library of SARS-CoV-2-specific TCRs that had been generated with the MIRA antigen-specificity platform. Breadth meant the fraction of unique TCRs that were SARS-CoV-2-associated, whereas depth meant the fraction of total T cells that were SARS-CoV-2-associated. Using the MIRA data, every spike-specific TCR was mapped to the spike region that the TCR reacted to and assigned to either a CD4 or a CD8 class. Log10-transformed breadth and depth values were compared by one-way ANOVA with Sidak's multiple comparisons tests. The source is immuneACCESS, and TCRdb retained only in-frame sequences with V and J called. Part of the clones is not carried over; for the studies checked, unresolved V genes explain less than half of this, and the remainder is unexplained. V, J and clone size are taken as reported in that table, and D and trimming were inferred from the DNA itself. The sample records 200,000 to 300,000 clones, over 90% of which are singletons. 0.5% to 0.65% of the sample belongs to the ten largest clones.

Regarding this clone: It lacks a known antigen. Per-base qualities were not stored, and no clone one base away is much larger.

The cysteine opens and the phenylalanine closes a CDR3 of 14 amino acids. Just the 42-base CDR3 DNA is kept, in frame starting at base 1. The germline V gene yields ENHRY for CDR1 and SYGVKD for CDR2. V drops 3 bases and J drops 3 bases, leaving 11 bases in between. According to the study, the label for this sample's time point signals: baseline before first vaccination. The vaccinee samples were drawn from two UK trials, COV001 and COV002, one of which was a single-blind randomized controlled phase 2/3 trial testing AZD1222 (ChAdOx1 nCoV-19) in healthy adults. For TCRbeta chain sequencing, PBMC samples from trial participants were taken at day 0 and at day 28 after the second dose.

Sequenced material: peripheral blood, taken on day 0 of AZD1222 vaccination. This sequence uses TRBV10-3 and TRBJ1-2; matching of 6 bases hints at TRBD1 as the D gene. This clonotype originated in an adult in good health. The CDR3 corresponds to CAISDEQGHYGYTF. The DNA is TGTGCCATCAGTGATGAACAGGGCCACTATGGCTACACCTTC.